This T cell receptor (beta chain) came from a study of blood T cell repertoires in COVID-19. In germline, CDR1 is SGHRS, CDR2 YFSETQ. V dropped 2 bases and J dropped 4; count of bases not matched to a gene: 4. This CDR3 comprises 15 residues. Authors' methods: Amplified reference gene primers provided the basis for estimating nucleated cell counts. Profiling relied on immunoSEQ multiplex PCR, and the TCRdb table lists in-frame clones only, not all of them. Clonal size and the V and J genes are those of that table, whereas D and trimming came from the DNA. Of under 60,000 clones listed, about nine tenths are singletons.

Specimen: peripheral blood. The TCR was taken from a human donor with acute or convalescent COVID-19. The donor label of this sample is uncertain. The chain is built from TRBV5-1 and TRBJ2-3, with 10 positions matching TRBD1. CDR3: CASSLGQGVADTQYF. CDR3 DNA: TGCGCCAGCAGCTTAGGACAGGGGGTTGCAGATACGCAGTATTTT.